The TCR beta chain described here comes from a study of blood T cell repertoires in COVID-19. Study-wide context: The samples span acute and convalescent COVID-19 from the United States, Italy and Spain. In each case, the material was cDNA or gDNA derived from T cells, B-cell-depleted T cells, or PBMCs.

This CDR3 contains 13 residues. V trimming: 7 bases; J trimming: 6 bases; junction bases outside the gene matches: 5. CDR1 SNHLY and CDR2 FYNNEI come from the germline V gene. Original data processing: By means of reference gene primer amplification, nucleated cell counts were estimated. Repertoires were generated with immunoSEQ multiplex PCR, while TCRdb's copy carries only in-frame clones and drops some. V, J and clone size are taken as reported in that table, and D and trimming were inferred from the DNA itself. The table shows around 280,000 clones, with roughly 80% occurring only once. This clonotype was sampled from a woman aged 45-59 years with active or convalescent COVID-19. The V gene is TRBV2, the J gene TRBJ2-1; 8 bases agree with TRBD2. The sample consisted of peripheral blood. The CDR3 sequence: CASNTGTSNEQFF. The CDR3 DNA reads TGTGCCAGCAATACCGGGACTAGCAATGAGCAGTTCTTC.